Given below is one T cell receptor (beta chain) in context. Its antigen is as yet unknown. The data derive from a study of memory CD4+ T cells and cytomegalovirus serostatus. Study as a whole: Healthy Belgian adult donors included 9 or 10 CMV-positive and more than 20 CMV-negative people. Study-wide results and limits: CD4+ memory repertoires contained about 40% of the roughly 150 reported CMV TCRbeta sequences.

The sort gate was single viable CD3+CD4+CD8-CD45RO+ cells for memory CD4+ T cells. CD4+ T cells were isolated by positive magnetic selection. Clones were sequenced by immunoSEQ multiplex PCR, and TCRdb holds only the in-frame ones, with some missing. This table holds around 53,000 clones, 80% to 90% found once. This CDR3 is built from 12 residues. Germline loops: CDR1 MNHNS, CDR2 SASEGT. With 6 bases removed from V and 0 bases from J, the gap between germline ends came to 5 bases. The chain recombines TRBV6-1 with TRBJ1-1; D not certain. This TCR came from an adult in good health and CMV-seropositive. Sequenced material: memory CD4+ T cells from blood. CDR3 in DNA: TGTGCCAGCAGCCATCTGAACACTGAAGCTTTCTTT. Protein sequence: CASSHLNTEAFF.